This is a list of T cell receptor beta chains from one sample in a study of beta chain features in type 1 diabetes. Measured with immunoSEQ multiplex PCR; TCRdb has only the in-frame clones, and not every one. The sample has over 350,000 clones, about 16% seen once. Material for sequencing was naive CD4+ T cells from blood. The receptors stem from a woman under 30 in good health. The CDR3 runs from the conserved cysteine through the conserved F or W. Each record gives: D gene, J gene, clone size, V gene, CDR3 protein, CDR3 DNA. A D gene is named only where the DNA matches it firmly. The listing skips clone size in some rows; elsewhere it reads once, few, many or a size class.

>-|TRBJ2-6|-|TRBV7-2
CASSLGPMARANVLTF
TGTGCCAGCAGCTTAGGCCCGATGGCTCGGGCCAACGTCCTGACTTTC
>TRBD1|TRBJ1-4|few|TRBV25-1
CASSKGTGGNEKLFF
TGTGCCAGCAGTAAAGGGACAGGGGGTAATGAAAAACTGTTTTTT
>-|TRBJ2-7|-|TRBV28
CASSFVYEQYF
TGTGCCAGCAGTTTCGTGTACGAGCAGTACTTC
>TRBD2|TRBJ2-7|-|TRBV4-3
CASSQMRGGDGEQYF
TGCGCCAGCAGCCAAATGCGGGGGGGGGACGGCGAGCAGTACTTC
>-|TRBJ2-1|few|TRBV18
CASSPRRDSLYNEQFF
TGTGCCAGCTCACCACGGAGGGACAGCCTCTACAATGAGCAGTTCTTC
>-|TRBJ2-6|few|TRBV5-1
CASRNTGFSGANVLTF
TGCGCCAGCAGAAATACAGGATTCTCTGGGGCCAACGTCCTGACTTTC
>-|TRBJ1-4|few|TRBV4-2
CASSQDIGRMGAEKLFF
TGTGCCAGCAGCCAAGATATCGGCAGGATGGGTGCTGAAAAACTGTTTTTT
>-|TRBJ2-1|few|TRBV18
CASSPTYNEQFF
TGTGCCAGCTCACCCACCTACAATGAGCAGTTCTTC
>TRBD1|TRBJ2-5|few|TRBV30
CAWSAGQGPQETQYF
TGTGCCTGGAGTGCCGGACAGGGGCCTCAAGAGACCCAGTACTTC
>-|TRBJ2-5|-|TRBV19
CASSIGSDQETQYF
TGTGCCAGTAGTATAGGGAGTGATCAAGAGACCCAGTACTTC
>TRBD1|TRBJ2-5|few|TRBV25-1
CASSGRGQGITKETQYF
TGTGCCAGCAGTGGAAGGGGACAGGGGATTACAAAAGAGACCCAGTACTTC
>-|TRBJ1-2|-|TRBV7-2
CASSLGYGANYGYTF
TGTGCCAGCAGCTTAGGATACGGAGCTAACTATGGCTACACCTTC
>TRBD1|TRBJ1-4|few|TRBV29-1
CSGEDREGEKLFF
TGCAGCGGGGAAGACAGGGAGGGTGAAAAACTGTTTTTT
>-|TRBJ1-5|-|TRBV6-6
CASSSPQGNRNQPQHF
TGTGCCAGCAGTTCCCCACAGGGAAACCGTAATCAGCCCCAGCATTTT